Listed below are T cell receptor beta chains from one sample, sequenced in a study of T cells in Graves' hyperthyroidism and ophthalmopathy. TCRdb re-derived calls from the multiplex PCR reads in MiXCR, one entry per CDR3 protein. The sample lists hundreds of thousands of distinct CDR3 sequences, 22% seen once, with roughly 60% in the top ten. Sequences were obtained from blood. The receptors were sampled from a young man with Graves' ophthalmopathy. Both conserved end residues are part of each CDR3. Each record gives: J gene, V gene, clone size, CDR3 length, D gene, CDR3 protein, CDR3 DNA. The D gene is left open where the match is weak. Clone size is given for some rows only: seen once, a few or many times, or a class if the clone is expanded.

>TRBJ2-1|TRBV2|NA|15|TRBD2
CARGMTSGLINEQFF
TGTGCCAGGGGGATGACTAGCGGACTAATCAATGAGCAGTTCTTC
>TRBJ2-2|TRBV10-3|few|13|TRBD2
CAIRAGGTGELFF
TGTGCCATCAGAGCGGGAGGCACCGGGGAGCTGTTTTTT
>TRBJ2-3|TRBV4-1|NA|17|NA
CASSQVGRERVTDTQYF
TGCGCCAGCAGCCAAGTCGGTCGGGAGAGGGTCACAGATACGCAGTATTTT
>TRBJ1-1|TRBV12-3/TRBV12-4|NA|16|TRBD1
CASDPGQGTFNTEAFF
TGTGCCAGCGATCCGGGACAGGGGACTTTCAACACTGAAGCTTTCTTT
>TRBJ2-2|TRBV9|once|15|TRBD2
CASSGLAGGTGELFF
TGTGCCAGCAGCGGTCTAGCGGGAGGTACCGGGGAGCTGTTTTTT
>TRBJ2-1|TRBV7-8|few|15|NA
CASSLRGGAQGEQFF
TGTGCCAGCAGCTTGCGCGGCGGGGCTCAGGGTGAGCAGTTCTTC
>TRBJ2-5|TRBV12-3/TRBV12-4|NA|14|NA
CASSPRPSQETQYF
TGTGCCAGCAGCCCTCGGCCTTCCCAAGAGACCCAGTACTTC
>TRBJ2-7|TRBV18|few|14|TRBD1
CASSPGQGKNEQYF
TGTGCCAGCTCACCTGGACAGGGTAAAAACGAGCAGTACTTC
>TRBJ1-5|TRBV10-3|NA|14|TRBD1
CAISEETGAQPQHF
TGTGCCATCAGTGAGGAGACAGGGGCTCAGCCCCAGCATTTT
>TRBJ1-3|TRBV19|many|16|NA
CASSVSTGISGNTIYF
TGTGCCAGTAGTGTTAGTACAGGGATCTCTGGAAACACCATATATTTT
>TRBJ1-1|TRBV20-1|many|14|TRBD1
CSASVGGLRTEAFF
TGCAGTGCTAGCGTAGGGGGCTTAAGAACTGAAGCTTTCTTT
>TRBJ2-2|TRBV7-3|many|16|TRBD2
CASSLRAGGDTGELFF
TGTGCCAGCAGCTTAAGGGCGGGAGGGGACACCGGGGAGCTGTTTTTT
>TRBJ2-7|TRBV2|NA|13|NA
CASSEQSSYEQYF
TGTGCCAGCAGTGAACAGAGCTCCTACGAGCAGTACTTC
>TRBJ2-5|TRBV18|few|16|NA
CASSLLPQGPGETQYF
TGTGCCAGCTCACTCCTCCCCCAGGGGCCAGGGGAGACCCAGTACTTC
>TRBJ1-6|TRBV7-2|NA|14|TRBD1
CASSLGDRGTPLHF
TGTGCCAGCAGCTTAGGGGACAGGGGGACACCCCTCCACTTT
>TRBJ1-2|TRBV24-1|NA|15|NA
CATSDRSAPNYGYTF
TGTGCCACCAGTGACCGCTCGGCGCCAAACTATGGCTACACCTTC
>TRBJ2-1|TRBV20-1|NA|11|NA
CSAQPAVEQFF
TGCAGTGCTCAGCCAGCCGTGGAGCAGTTCTTC
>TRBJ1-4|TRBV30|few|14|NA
CAWRDPGRSFRLFF
TGTGCCTGGAGAGACCCGGGACGAAGTTTTAGACTGTTTTTT
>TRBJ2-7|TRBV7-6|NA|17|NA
CANSLGSRGVSSYEQYF
TGTGCCAACAGCTTAGGAAGTCGGGGCGTTTCCTCCTACGAGCAGTACTTC
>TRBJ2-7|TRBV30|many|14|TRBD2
CAWSVGSGSYEQYF
TGTGCCTGGAGTGTAGGTAGCGGGTCCTACGAGCAGTACTTC
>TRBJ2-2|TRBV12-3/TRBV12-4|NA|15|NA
CASSLRGGNTGELFF
TGTGCCAGCAGTTTAAGGGGTGGGAACACCGGGGAGCTGTTTTTT
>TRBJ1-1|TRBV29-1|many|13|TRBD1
CSVTGVGNTEAFF
TGCAGCGTGACAGGGGTCGGGAACACTGAAGCTTTCTTT
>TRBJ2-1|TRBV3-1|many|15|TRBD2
CASSEGTSGIDEQFF
TGTGCCAGCAGCGAGGGGACTAGCGGGATAGATGAGCAGTTCTTC
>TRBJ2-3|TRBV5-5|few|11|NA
CASSWTDTQYF
TGTGCCAGCAGCTGGACAGATACGCAGTATTTT
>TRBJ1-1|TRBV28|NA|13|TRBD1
CASSTPGGPEAFF
TGTGCCAGCAGTACCCCAGGGGGCCCTGAAGCTTTCTTT
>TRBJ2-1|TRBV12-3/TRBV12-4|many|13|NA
CASRGVRGFEQFF
TGTGCCAGCAGGGGGGTTCGGGGATTTGAGCAGTTCTTC
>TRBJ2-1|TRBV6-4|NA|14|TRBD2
CASSSGLGGHEQFF
TGTGCCAGCAGTTCGGGACTAGGAGGCCATGAGCAGTTCTTC
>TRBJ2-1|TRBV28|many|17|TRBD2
CASRRGGSRPPYNEQFF
TGTGCCAGCCGCCGCGGCGGGAGTAGGCCACCCTACAATGAGCAGTTCTTC
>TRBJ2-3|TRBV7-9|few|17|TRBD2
CASSVPLAGVGTDTQYF
TGTGCCAGCAGCGTACCTCTAGCGGGAGTCGGCACAGATACGCAGTATTTT
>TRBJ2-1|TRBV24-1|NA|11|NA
CATSDITEQFF
TGTGCCACCAGTGATATAACTGAGCAGTTCTTC
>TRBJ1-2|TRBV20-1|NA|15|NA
CSARDTQRNFYGYTF
TGCAGTGCTAGAGATACCCAAAGGAACTTCTATGGCTACACCTTC
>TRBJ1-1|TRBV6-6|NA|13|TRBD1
CASSYVGTVEAFF
TGTGCCAGCAGTTACGTGGGGACAGTTGAAGCTTTCTTT
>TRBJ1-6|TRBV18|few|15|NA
CASSTRDNRNSPLHF
TGTGCCAGCTCGACGAGGGACAATAGAAATTCACCCCTCCACTTT
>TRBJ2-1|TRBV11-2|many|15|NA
CASSPGHVSYNEQFF
TGTGCCAGCAGCCCAGGTCACGTTTCCTACAATGAGCAGTTCTTC
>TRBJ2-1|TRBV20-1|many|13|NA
CSARRTSYNEQFF
TGCAGTGCTAGAAGGACATCCTACAATGAGCAGTTCTTC
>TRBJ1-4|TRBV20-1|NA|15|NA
CSASKEGATNEKLFF
TGCAGTGCTAGTAAGGAAGGGGCAACTAATGAAAAACTGTTTTTT
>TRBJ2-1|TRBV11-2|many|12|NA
CASSYRGQEQFF
TGTGCCAGCAGCTACCGGGGACAAGAGCAGTTCTTC
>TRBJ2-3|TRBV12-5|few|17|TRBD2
CASTPPGLAGGSDTQYF
TGTGCTAGTACCCCCCCCGGACTAGCGGGAGGTTCAGATACGCAGTATTTT
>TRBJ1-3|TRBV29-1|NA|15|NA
CSVEGTSYSGNTIYF
TGCAGCGTGGAGGGGACGAGCTACTCTGGAAACACCATATATTTT
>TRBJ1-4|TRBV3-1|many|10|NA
CASSGEKLFF
TGTGCCAGCAGTGGTGAAAAACTGTTTTTT
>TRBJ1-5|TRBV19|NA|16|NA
CASIEPRAGVGQPQHF
TGTGCCAGTATCGAGCCTCGGGCAGGGGTGGGCCAGCCCCAGCATTTT
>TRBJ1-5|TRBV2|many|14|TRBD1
CATVQGEGNQPQHF
TGTGCCACAGTACAGGGGGAGGGCAATCAGCCCCAGCATTTT
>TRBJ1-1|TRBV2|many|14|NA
CASSGRGRGTEAFF
TGTGCCAGCAGTGGCAGGGGAAGGGGCACTGAAGCTTTCTTT
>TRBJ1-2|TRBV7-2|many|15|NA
CASTPDRGANYGYTF
TGTGCCAGCACCCCGGATAGGGGAGCTAACTATGGCTACACCTTC
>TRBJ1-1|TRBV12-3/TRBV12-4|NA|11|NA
CASNHRAGAFF
TGTGCCAGCAACCACAGGGCGGGGGCTTTCTTT
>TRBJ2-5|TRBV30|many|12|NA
CAWSISFETQYF
TGTGCCTGGAGTATTAGCTTTGAGACCCAGTACTTC